One and the same sample provided the 9 T cell receptor beta chains below, sequenced in a study of cytomegalovirus exposure and HLA in healthy donors. A multiplex PCR was run with 60 Vbeta primers and 13 Jbeta primers. The data were produced by immunoSEQ multiplex PCR, yet TCRdb's version contains in-frame clones alone and is incomplete. Here the sample table reports nearly 200,000 clones. Source material: PBMCs. The receptor set was obtained from a boy aged 10-17 years in good health and CMV-seronegative.

V gene TRBV4-1 combines with J gene TRBJ2-2, with D perhaps matching TRBD2 (5 bases). Looked up from germline, CDR1 is MGHRA and CDR2 is YSYEKL. The CDR3 has 16 amino acids. Trimming left V 0 bases short and J 1 base short, with 9 bases between. The CDR3 reads CASSQDPGMNTGELFF. In DNA, the CDR3 is TGCGCCAGCAGCCAAGATCCGGGGATGAACACCGGGGAGCTGTTTTTT.

The chain links TRBV5-1 to TRBJ2-5, with a possible D match to TRBD2 (7 bases). The germline CDR1 and CDR2 sequences are SGHRS and YFSETQ. V lost 0 bases and J lost 5, with 14 bases in between. The CDR3 covers 15 residues. The CDR3 nucleotides read TGCGCCAGCAGCTTGGAATCGGGGGGCTCGGAGACCCAGTACTTC. It yields the protein CASSLESGGSETQYF.

The chain couples TRBV6-1 to TRBJ1-1; TRBD1 matches at 7 bases. Germline V gives CDR1 MNHNS, CDR2 SASEGT. The CDR3 length is 13 residues. V was pared by 8 bases and J by 1 base, with 4 bases of the junction left unmatched. The chain's CDR3 is CASLWDRNTEAFF. The CDR3 DNA is TGTGCCAGCCTTTGGGACAGGAACACTGAAGCTTTCTTT.

The V gene is TRBV4-1, the J gene TRBJ1-1; D unresolved. The CDR3 has 15 amino acids. Between the trimmed V and J ends, which lost 2 bases and 0 bases, there was a span of 10 bases. Per the germline V gene, CDR1 is MGHRA and CDR2 is YSYEKL. CDR3 coding DNA: TGCGCCAGCAGCCAATCACAGAACATGAACACTGAAGCTTTCTTT. This codes for CASSQSQNMNTEAFF.

Here the CDR3 DNA reads TGCGCCAGCAGCCAAAGGACAGGGGGCCCCTACGAGCAGTACTTC. This codes for CASSQRTGGPYEQYF. This sequence joins TRBV4-1 and TRBJ2-7; TRBD1 matches at 11 bases. Germline V gives CDR1 MGHRA, CDR2 YSYEKL. V trimming: 2 bases; J trimming: 2 bases; junction bases outside the gene matches: 2. CDR3 size: 15 residues.

This chain uses TRBV6-5 with TRBJ2-5; D is perhaps TRBD1 (6 bases). The CDR3 is 14 residues long. CDR1 is MNHEY, CDR2 SVGAGI, per germline. The germline V and J ends were trimmed by 6 bases and 5 bases, with 16 bases remaining between them. CDR3 nucleotide sequence: TGTGCCAGCAGACCTGGACAGATAATGGAGACCCAGTACTTC. Translation gives CASRPGQIMETQYF.

The rearrangement uses TRBV5-6 and TRBJ2-7; TRBD2 agrees at 7 bases. J gave up 6 bases and V 4 bases, and 19 bases lay outside the gene matches. CDR3 size: 17 residues. CDR1 and CDR2 from the germline V gene are SGHDT and YYEEEE. CDR3 nucleotide sequence: TGTGCCAGCAGCAACCGCTGGGCCATATCCGGGGAGGGCGAGCAGTACTTC. Its protein is CASSNRWAISGEGEQYF.

The rearrangement links TRBV19 to TRBJ1-2; D might be TRBD1 (5 bases). This CDR3 is 12 amino acids long. The germline V gene encodes CDR1 LNHDA and CDR2 SQIVND (reference sequence). V was pared by 2 bases and J by 5 bases, with 6 bases between. The CDR3 protein is CASSISGYGYTF. As DNA, the CDR3 is TGTGCCAGTAGTATATCAGGGTATGGCTACACCTTC. The full variable domain, completed using reference TRBV19 and TRBJ1-2, is DGGITQSPKYLFRKEGQNVTLSCEQNLNHDAMYWYRQDPGQGLRLIYYSQIVNDFQKGDIAEGYSVSREKKESFPLTVTSAQKNPTAFYLCASSISGYGYTFGSGTRLTVV.

The V and J genes are TRBV7-2 and TRBJ1-2, with TRBD1 matching over 8 bases. J was trimmed by 4 bases and V by 0 bases; bases with no gene match: 10. This CDR3 spans 17 amino acids. Germline lookup yields CDR1 SGHTA and CDR2 FQGNSA. The CDR3 DNA follows: TGTGCCAGCAGCTTAGCCCCGGACAGGGCTCCTACCTATGGCTACACCTTC. Translation gives CASSLAPDRAPTYGYTF. Full variable domain (rest looked up from reference TRBV7-2 and TRBJ1-2): GAGVSQSPSNKVTEKGKDVELRCDPISGHTALYWYRQSLGQGLEFLIYFQGNSAPDKSGLPSDRFSAERTGGSVSTLTIQRTQQEDSAVYLCASSLAPDRAPTYGYTFGSGTRLTVV.